A single sample gave rise to the 29 T cell receptor beta chains below, sequenced in a study of blood T cell repertoires in COVID-19. Sequencing used immunoSEQ multiplex PCR; TCRdb keeps in-frame clones, though not all of them. The table lists a few hundred thousand clones, around 87% of them singletons. Sequencing used peripheral blood. These receptors came from a human donor in a cohort sampled during active COVID-19.

V is TRBV6-2 or TRBV6-3 and J is TRBJ2-2, with TRBD1 identical over 7 bases. CDR3 size: 15 residues. From germline, CDR1 is MNHEY and CDR2 SVGEGT. Germline trimming cut 6 bases from V and 1 base from J; bases unmatched to any gene: 5. The CDR3 nucleotides are TGTGCCAGCAGCCGGGGACAGCTGAACACCGGGGAGCTGTTTTTT. It codes for CASSRGQLNTGELFF.

This clone was seen at least ten times. The same CDR3 is also encoded by other DNA sequences in this sample. The J gene is TRBJ2-2, the V gene TRBV5-1; D is undetermined. This CDR3 is built from 13 residues. Germline V lookup: CDR1 SGHRS, CDR2 YFSETQ. Trimming removed 0 bases at V and 5 bases at J, with 5 bases between. CDR3 DNA sequence: TGCGCCAGCAGCTTGGCGGTGACCGGGGAGCTGTTTTTT. It translates to CASSLAVTGELFF.

V gene TRBV7-9 combines with J gene TRBJ2-1; 10 bases line up with TRBD2. The CDR3 is 15 residues long. V shed 5 bases and J 9 bases; nucleotides not matched to a gene: 10. The germline gives CDR1 SEHNR, CDR2 FQNEAQ (reference sequence). CDR3 bases: TGTGCCAGCAGCCCAAATGCAGCGGGAGGGGGTGAGCAGTTCTTC. This gives the protein CASSPNAAGGGEQFF.

This clone was recorded once. At one end the junction does not follow the germline gene, possibly because of a read error. The chain couples TRBV3-1 (or the pseudogene TRBV3-2) to TRBJ2-1; 9 bases are a match to TRBD2. In germline, CDR1 is LGHDT, CDR2 YNNKEL (reference sequence). The CDR3 runs 16 residues. CDR3 coding DNA: TGTGCCAGCACCCAAACTAGCGGGCCTTCCTACAATGAGCAGTTCTTC. Encoded protein: CASTQTSGPSYNEQFF.

The chain employs TRBV7-9 and TRBJ2-2; no firm D call. CDR1 SEHNR and CDR2 FQNEAQ come from the germline V gene (reference sequence). With 5 bases removed from V and 6 bases from J, the gap between germline ends came to 7 bases. This CDR3 region has 12 residues. CDR3 amino acids: CASSALPGELFF. CDR3 bases: TGTGCCAGCAGCGCACTTCCCGGGGAGCTGTTTTTT.

In this sample, this clone turned up a few times. The chain employs TRBV19 and TRBJ1-1, with D uncertain. Germline V gene sequence: CDR1 LNHDA, CDR2 SQIVND (reference sequence). V dropped 5 bases and J dropped 4 bases, with 11 bases sitting between them. This CDR3 is 13 amino acids long. The DNA of the CDR3 is TGTGCCAGTAGTCGGAGGCGAACCACTGAAGCTTTCTTT. Protein product: CASSRRRTTEAFF.

V usage is TRBV6-1 and J usage is TRBJ1-6, with D hard to call. The CDR3 is 14 residues long. Per germline, CDR1 MNHNS and CDR2 SASEGT. Trimming removed 1 base from V and 3 bases from J, with 4 bases in between. The CDR3 is CASSEVSYNSPLHF. In nucleotides, the CDR3 is TGTGCCAGCAGTGAAGTGAGCTATAATTCACCCCTCCACTTT.

V gene TRBV28 combines with J gene TRBJ1-6, with TRBD1 as a possible D gene (6 bases). The V end was cut by 6 bases, the J end by 6 bases, with 15 bases between. The CDR3 totals 15 residues. Germline V gives CDR1 MDHEN, CDR2 SYDVKM. The CDR3 here is CASSTHRAGNSPLHF. CDR3 sequence (DNA): TGTGCCAGCAGCACACACAGGGCCGGTAATTCACCCCTCCACTTT.

The sample holds one count of this clone. The chain combines TRBV5-6 with TRBJ2-3; 7 bases are shared with TRBD1. The CDR3 has 16 residues. The germline V gene encodes CDR1 SGHDT and CDR2 YYEEEE. V trimming: 0 bases; J trimming: 4 bases; junction bases outside the gene matches: 8. Written as DNA, the CDR3 is TGTGCCAGCAGCTTGGTAGGTGAGGGGGCCGCAGATACGCAGTATTTT. It is translated as CASSLVGEGAADTQYF.

V gene TRBV28 combines with J gene TRBJ1-3; 7 nucleotides agree with TRBD1. The CDR3 is 16 amino acids. Per the germline V gene, CDR1 is MDHEN and CDR2 is SYDVKM. The trim removed 3 bases at V and 0 bases at J, leaving 5 bases unmatched. The CDR3 is CASSLGTVSSGNTIYF. DNA for the CDR3: TGTGCCAGCAGTTTGGGGACAGTGAGCTCTGGAAACACCATATATTTT. The full variable domain, rest sourced from reference TRBV28 and TRBJ1-3, is DVKVTQSSRYLVKRTGEKVFLECVQDMDHENMFWYRQDPGLGLRLIYFSYDVKMKEKGDIPEGYSVSREKKERFSLILESASTNQTSMYLCASSLGTVSSGNTIYFGEGSWLTVV.

With regard to this clone: The same CDR3 is also encoded by other DNA sequences in this sample. The chain recombines TRBV9 with TRBJ2-3; TRBD1 is a possible D gene (5 bases). The CDR3 consists of 13 residues. CDR1 is SGDLS, CDR2 YYNGEE, per germline. Trimming shortened V by 3 bases and J by 0 bases, and 5 bases separated the two germline ends. The CDR3 loop reads CASSAGSTDTQYF. CDR3 in DNA: TGTGCCAGCAGCGCAGGGAGCACAGATACGCAGTATTTT.

The chain couples TRBV18 to TRBJ1-2, with 7 bases aligning to TRBD1. This CDR3 is built from 13 residues. With 3 bases clipped from V and 10 bases from J, the junction kept 8 bases outside the gene matches. Germline lookup yields CDR1 KGHSH and CDR2 LQKENI. The CDR3 region has the DNA TGTGCCAGCTCACCTTGGCAGGGGGGCGACTACACCTTC. This codes for CASSPWQGGDYTF.

V usage is TRBV6-5 and J usage is TRBJ1-4; D is unclear. The ends were cut back, 5 bases at V and 8 bases at J, with 18 bases in the middle. The CDR3 is 15 amino acids. Germline V gene data show CDR1 as MNHEY and CDR2 as SVGAGI. CDR3 in DNA: TGTGCCAGCAGTAAAATAGCGGGCTTGGGGGAAAAACTGTTTTTT. Translating gives CASSKIAGLGEKLFF.

The chain uses TRBV30 and TRBJ2-5, with D possibly being TRBD2 (5 bases). This CDR3 is 12 amino acids long. Germline lookup yields CDR1 GTSNPN and CDR2 SVGIG (reference sequence). The V gene lost 3 bases and the J gene lost 10 bases, with 15 bases spanning the gap. The CDR3 spells CAWSPTTGDQYF. In DNA, the CDR3 is TGTGCCTGGAGCCCTACAACCGGGGACCAGTACTTC.

The V and J genes are TRBV6-1 and TRBJ1-1, with D hard to call. The CDR3 length is 16 residues. The germline gives CDR1 MNHNS, CDR2 SASEGT. V lost 3 bases and J lost 0, with 14 bases in between. This CDR3 is CASSERHVKMNTEAFF. In nucleotides, the CDR3 is TGTGCCAGCAGTGAGCGGCACGTCAAAATGAACACTGAAGCTTTCTTT.

This rearrangement joins TRBV5-8 to TRBJ2-2; TRBD2 matches 13 bases. The CDR3 has 17 residues. From germline, CDR1 is SGHTS and CDR2 YDEGEE. Losses at the gene ends were 4 bases for V and 4 bases for J; bases not matched to a gene: 7. The CDR3 protein is CASSHGGLAGFTGELFF. In DNA form, the CDR3 reads TGTGCCAGCAGCCACGGGGGACTAGCGGGATTCACCGGGGAGCTGTTTTTT.

This chain joins TRBV30 and TRBJ2-3, with a possible D match to TRBD2 (5 bases). Germline-derived CDR1 and CDR2 are GTSNPN and SVGIG (reference sequence). The CDR3 contains 15 residues. Deletions cut 4 bases from V and 6 bases from J, with 20 bases between. CDR3 in amino acids: CAWNPGPRVTDTQYF. CDR3 DNA sequence: TGTGCCTGGAACCCCGGACCGAGGGTTACCGATACGCAGTATTTT.

This chain's CDR3 is CASSRLIQEDYGYTF. CDR3 coding DNA: TGTGCCAGCAGTCGATTGATCCAGGAGGACTATGGCTACACCTTC. The chain couples TRBV7-2 to TRBJ1-2; the D is unclear. V lost 6 bases and J 3 bases, leaving 17 bases between the germline ends. Germline V lookup: CDR1 SGHTA, CDR2 FQGNSA. CDR3 length: 15 amino acids.

The chain employs TRBV5-8 and TRBJ2-1; 12 bases line up with TRBD2. The V gene end was trimmed by 5 bases and the J gene end by 7 bases; junction bases not matched to a gene: 4. Looked up from germline, CDR1 is SGHTS and CDR2 is YDEGEE. This CDR3 region has 14 residues. The CDR3 is CASRRLAGDNEQFF. The CDR3 DNA reads TGTGCCAGCAGAAGACTAGCGGGAGATAATGAGCAGTTCTTC. Full variable domain (missing parts from reference TRBV5-8 and TRBJ2-1): EAGVTQSPTHLIKTRGQQATLRCSPISGHTSVYWYQQALGLGLQFLLWYDEGEERNRGNFPPRFSGRQFPNYSSELNVNALELEDSALYLCASRRLAGDNEQFFGPGTRLTVL.

CDR3 DNA sequence: TGTGCCAGCACCTTCGGGGACTCCTACAATGAGCAGTTCTTC. This encodes CASTFGDSYNEQFF. The rearrangement links TRBV6-5 to TRBJ2-1; tentatively, D is TRBD2 (5 bases). CDR3 size: 14 residues. Looked up from germline, CDR1 is MNHEY and CDR2 is SVGAGI. V lost 7 bases and J lost 0, with 10 bases in between.

The gene calls are TRBV5-8 and TRBJ2-5; TRBD1 aligns across 10 bases. The CDR3 consists of 16 residues. Germline-derived CDR1 and CDR2 are SGHTS and YDEGEE. The trim removed 6 bases at V and 1 base at J, leaving 9 bases unmatched. DNA for the CDR3: TGTGCCAGCACCACCCTGGGACAGGGGACCCAAGAGACCCAGTACTTC. Translation gives CASTTLGQGTQETQYF. Supplemented by reference TRBV5-8 and TRBJ2-5, the full variable domain reads EAGVTQSPTHLIKTRGQQATLRCSPISGHTSVYWYQQALGLGLQFLLWYDEGEERNRGNFPPRFSGRQFPNYSSELNVNALELEDSALYLCASTTLGQGTQETQYFGPGTRLLVL.

J is TRBJ1-4 and V is TRBV3-1 (or the pseudogene TRBV3-2), with D unresolved. Trimming pared 4 bases from V and 8 bases from J, leaving 8 bases between. The germline V gene has CDR1 LGHDT and CDR2 YNNKEL (reference sequence). This CDR3 region has 12 residues. The CDR3 region has the DNA TGTGCCAGCAGCCTCCGAGGGGAAAAACTGTTTTTT. Its translation is CASSLRGEKLFF.

The chain employs TRBV5-1 and TRBJ2-7; D possibly corresponds to TRBD1 (6 bases). V lost 5 bases to trimming and J lost 3 bases, with 18 bases between them. There are 15 residues in the CDR3. Germline V lookup: CDR1 SGHRS, CDR2 YFSETQ. CDR3 protein: CASRPNREPLYEQYF. DNA for the CDR3: TGCGCCAGCAGGCCAAACAGGGAACCTCTCTACGAGCAGTACTTC. Variable domain in full (rest from reference TRBV5-1 and TRBJ2-7): KAGVTQTPRYLIKTRGQQVTLSCSPISGHRSVSWYQQTPGQGLQFLFEYFSETQRNKGNFPGRFSGRQFSNSRSEMNVSTLELGDSALYLCASRPNREPLYEQYFGPGTRLTVT.

This chain uses TRBV11-2 with TRBJ2-5, with a weak D call TRBD2 (6 bases). The CDR3 consists of 13 residues. The germline CDR1 and CDR2 sequences are SGHAT and FQNNGV. V was pared by 3 bases and J by 5 bases, with 10 bases between. CDR3 sequence reads: CASSLRGRETQYF. The CDR3 DNA is TGTGCCAGCAGCTTGCGGGGCCGCGAGACCCAGTACTTC. The full variable domain, in which reference TRBV11-2 and TRBJ2-5 provide the parts outside the CDR3, is EAGVAQSPRYKIIEKRQSVAFWCNPISGHATLYWYQQILGQGPKLLIQFQNNGVVDDSQLPKDRFSAERLKGVDSTLKIQPAKLEDSAVYLCASSLRGRETQYFGPGTRLLVL.

The rearrangement uses TRBV2 and TRBJ2-7, with TRBD2 identical over 12 bases. Germline V CDR1 and CDR2: SNHLY, FYNNEI. J gave up 4 bases and V 6 bases, and 10 bases lay outside the gene matches. The length of the CDR3 is 16 residues. The CDR3, as DNA: TGTGCCAGCAGCCTTCTAGCGGGAGGGCCGGGTTACGAGCAGTACTTC. This translates into CASSLLAGGPGYEQYF. The variable domain in full, completed from reference TRBV2 and TRBJ2-7, reads EPEVTQTPSHQVTQMGQEVILRCVPISNHLYFYWYRQILGQKVEFLVSFYNNEISEKSEIFDDQFSVERPDGSNFTLKIRSTKLEDSAMYFCASSLLAGGPGYEQYFGPGTRLTVT.

The chain is built from TRBV7-3 and TRBJ2-2; D possibly corresponds to TRBD1 (5 bases). V dropped 2 bases and J dropped 1 base, with 8 bases sitting between them. Germline V CDR1 and CDR2: SGHTA, FQGTGA. The CDR3 sequence is 15 residues long. The CDR3 spells CASSLGQGNTGELFF. The CDR3 nucleotides read TGTGCCAGCAGCTTAGGCCAGGGGAACACCGGGGAGCTGTTTTTT.

The chain combines TRBV10-3 with TRBJ2-1; 9 bases are shared with TRBD2. This CDR3 is built from 14 residues. CDR1 and CDR2 from the germline V gene are ENHRY and SYGVKD. Losses at the gene ends were 2 bases for V and 6 bases for J; bases not matched to a gene: 2. CDR3 sequence (DNA): TGTGCCATCAGTGAGCCTAGCGGGATCAATGAGCAGTTCTTC. The encoded protein is CAISEPSGINEQFF.

This clone occurred once. The rearrangement joins TRBV3-1 (or the pseudogene TRBV3-2) to TRBJ2-7; D remains unclear. The CDR3 is 14 amino acids. The ends were cut back, 0 bases at V and 0 bases at J, with 6 bases in the middle. CDR1 and CDR2 (germline): LGHDT, YNNKEL (reference sequence). The CDR3 is CASSQERFSYEQYF. In nucleotides, the CDR3 is TGTGCCAGCAGCCAAGAGAGGTTCTCCTACGAGCAGTACTTC.

CDR3 sequence reads: CSASAEETQYF. The CDR3 DNA sequence: TGCAGTGCTAGTGCTGAGGAGACCCAGTACTTC. The chain recombines TRBV20-1 with TRBJ2-5; unclear D gene. The CDR3 is 11 residues long. V lost 3 bases to trimming and J lost 5 bases, with 7 bases between them. Germline V gene sequence: CDR1 DFQATT, CDR2 SNEGSKA (reference sequence).